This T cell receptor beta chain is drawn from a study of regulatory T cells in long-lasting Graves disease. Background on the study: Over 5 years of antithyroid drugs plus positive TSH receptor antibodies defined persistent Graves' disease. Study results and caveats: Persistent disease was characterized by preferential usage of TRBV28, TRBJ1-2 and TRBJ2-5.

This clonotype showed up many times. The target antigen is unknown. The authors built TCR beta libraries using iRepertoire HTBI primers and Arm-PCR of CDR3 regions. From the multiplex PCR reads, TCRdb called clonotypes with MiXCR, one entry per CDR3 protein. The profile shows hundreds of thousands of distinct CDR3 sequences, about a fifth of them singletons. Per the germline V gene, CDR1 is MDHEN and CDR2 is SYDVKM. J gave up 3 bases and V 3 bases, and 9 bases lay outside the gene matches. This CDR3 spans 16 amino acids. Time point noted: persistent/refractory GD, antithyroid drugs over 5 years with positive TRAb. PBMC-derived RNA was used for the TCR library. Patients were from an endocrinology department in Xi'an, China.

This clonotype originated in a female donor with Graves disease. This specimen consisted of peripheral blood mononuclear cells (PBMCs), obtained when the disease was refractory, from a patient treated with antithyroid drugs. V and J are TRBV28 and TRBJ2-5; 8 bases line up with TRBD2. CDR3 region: CASSFAGLEREETQYF. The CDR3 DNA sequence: TGTGCCAGCAGTTTTGCGGGACTAGAGCGAGAAGAGACCCAGTACTTC.